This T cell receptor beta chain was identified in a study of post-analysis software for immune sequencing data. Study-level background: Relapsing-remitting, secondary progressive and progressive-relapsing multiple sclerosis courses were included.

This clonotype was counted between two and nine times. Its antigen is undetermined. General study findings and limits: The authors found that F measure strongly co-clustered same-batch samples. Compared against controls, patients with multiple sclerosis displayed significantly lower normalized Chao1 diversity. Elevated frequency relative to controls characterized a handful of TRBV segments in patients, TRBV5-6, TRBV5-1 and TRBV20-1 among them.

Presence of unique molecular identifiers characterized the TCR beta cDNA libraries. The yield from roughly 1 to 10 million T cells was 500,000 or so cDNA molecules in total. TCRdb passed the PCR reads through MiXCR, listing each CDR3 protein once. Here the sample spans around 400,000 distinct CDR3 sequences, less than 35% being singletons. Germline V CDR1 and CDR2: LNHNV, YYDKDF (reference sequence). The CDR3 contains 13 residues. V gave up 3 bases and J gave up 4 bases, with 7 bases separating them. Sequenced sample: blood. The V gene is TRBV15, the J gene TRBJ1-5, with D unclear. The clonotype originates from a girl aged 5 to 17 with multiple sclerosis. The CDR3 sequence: CATSRPGNQPQHF. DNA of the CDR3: TGTGCCACCAGCAGGCCTGGAAATCAGCCCCAGCATTTT.